This T cell receptor (beta chain) originates from a study of cytomegalovirus exposure and HLA in healthy donors. Study-wide results and limits: Another analysis was done later, and it associated roughly 15,000 TCR beta sequences with HLA alleles at 0.05 false discovery rate. Serostatus for CMV was the only available immune exposure information. Many donors shared some public TCRs, even though most TCR sequences were rare. Follow-up analysis found HLA locus-dependent TCR association rates, highest for DRB1 and lowest for HLA-C.

Germline V lookup: CDR1 MNHEY, CDR2 SMNVEV (reference sequence). Trimming took 8 bases from V and 5 from J; bases not matched to a gene: 18. This CDR3 has 16 residues. It was with 60 Vbeta and 13 Jbeta primers that the PCR ran. Data came from immunoSEQ multiplex PCR; TCRdb stores just in-frame clones and leaves some out. This table has 130,000 to 150,000 clones, 60% to 85% appearing once. On this clone itself: Its antigen is still unknown.

This chain connects TRBV27 to TRBJ2-7; 7 nucleotides line up with TRBD2. Material: PBMCs. The sequence was collected from a man aged 40-49 years in good health and CMV-seropositive. The CDR3 loop is CASGPQWGGRPDEQYF. In DNA form, the CDR3 reads TGTGCCAGCGGCCCCCAGTGGGGCGGGAGACCGGACGAGCAGTACTTC.